This passage covers 31 T cell receptor beta chains from one sample sequenced in a study of identical twins. TCRdb passed the 5' RACE reads through MiXCR, listing each CDR3 protein once. The sample carries some 630,000 distinct CDR3 sequences, around 7.5% recorded once. This sample was shared with a second study, whose subject was yellow fever vaccine responses in identical twins.

The sample was PBMCs. The receptors were sampled from a woman between 18 and 29 years old in good health.

CDR3 bases: TGTGCCAGCAGTGAACAGGGGGCAACGGGCAATGAGCAGTTCTTC. Its protein is CASSEQGATGNEQFF. The V call is TRBV6-4, the J call TRBJ2-1, with 9 positions matching TRBD1. The V segment lost 3 bases and the J segment 6 bases; nucleotides outside the gene matches: 6. Per germline, CDR1 MRHNA and CDR2 SNTAGT. This CDR3 has 15 amino acids.

This clonotype was seen more than once but under ten times. The gene calls are TRBV7-6 and TRBJ2-1; 8 bases align to TRBD1. Germline values: CDR1 SGHVS, CDR2 FNYEAQ. The CDR3 is 15 amino acids. J was trimmed by 3 bases and V by 5 bases; bases with no gene match: 6. CDR3 nucleotides: TGTGCCAGCAGCGTCCCAGGGGGCTACTACAATGAGCAGTTCTTC. It codes for CASSVPGGYYNEQFF.

This chain connects TRBV24-1 to TRBJ2-1, with 8 bases fitting TRBD2. With 4 bases clipped from V and 0 bases from J, the junction kept 4 bases outside the gene matches. The germline V gene has CDR1 KGHDR and CDR2 SFDVKD. The CDR3 covers 16 residues. CDR3 in amino acids: CATSDPGRGSYNEQFF. In DNA, the CDR3 is TGTGCCACCAGTGACCCCGGGAGGGGCTCCTACAATGAGCAGTTCTTC.

Only a few counts were recorded for this clonotype. The rearrangement uses TRBV20-1 and TRBJ2-1; 13 nucleotides line up with TRBD2. Germline V gives CDR1 DFQATT, CDR2 SNEGSKA (reference sequence). After removal of 6 bases from V and 7 bases from J, the junction contained 12 bases not matched to a gene. This CDR3 comprises 16 residues. The CDR3 here is CSAPGLAGVRGNEQFF. In DNA form, the CDR3 reads TGCAGTGCCCCCGGACTAGCGGGAGTTAGGGGGAATGAGCAGTTCTTC.

In this sample, this clonotype turned up a few times. This sequence joins TRBV7-6 and TRBJ1-1; D may be TRBD1 (5 bases). From germline, CDR1 is SGHVS and CDR2 FNYEAQ. The CDR3 extends over 16 amino acids. Trimming left V 5 bases short and J 1 base short, with 17 bases between. The CDR3 sequence is CASSTPRDGGNTEAFF. In nucleotides, the CDR3 is TGTGCCAGCAGCACCCCACGGGACGGGGGGAACACTGAAGCTTTCTTT.

The chain is built from TRBV7-9 and TRBJ2-1, with D possibly being TRBD1 (6 bases). This CDR3 contains 15 residues. Trimming removed 3 bases at V and 7 bases at J, with 16 bases between. The germline CDR1 and CDR2 sequences are SEHNR and FQNEAQ (reference sequence). The CDR3 bases are TGTGCCAGCAGCTTTTTCAGGGGAAGGAAAAATGAGCAGTTCTTC. Protein sequence: CASSFFRGRKNEQFF.

The chain couples TRBV20-1 to TRBJ1-2; D not certain. In germline, CDR1 is DFQATT, CDR2 SNEGSKA (reference sequence). The length of the CDR3 is 14 residues. V gave up 0 bases and J gave up 4 bases, with 12 bases separating them. Here the CDR3 reads CSARDPAIPYGYTF. CDR3 nucleotides: TGCAGTGCTAGAGATCCGGCAATTCCCTATGGCTACACCTTC.

The sample holds a few counts of this clonotype. The DNA of the CDR3 is TGTGCCAGCAGCAATAAGTTCGGAGATTACGAGCAGTACTTC. Residues: CASSNKFGDYEQYF. V is TRBV21-1 and J is TRBJ2-7. TRBV21-1 is deemed a pseudogene. This CDR3 has 14 residues.

The table lists this clonotype with a few counts. The chain joins TRBV6-5 to TRBJ2-1, with 8 bases lining up with TRBD1. The V and J ends lost 4 bases and 7 bases, in that order; junction bases with no gene match: 9. CDR1 and CDR2 (germline): MNHEY, SVGAGI. The CDR3 runs 15 residues. The CDR3 nucleotides are TGTGCCAGCAGTTGGTCCAGGGGGCGGTGGAATGAGCAGTTCTTC. Translation: CASSWSRGRWNEQFF.

In this sample, this clonotype turned up a few times. As DNA, the CDR3 is TGTGCCAGCAGGACCCAGAGTGGGGGCGGGCAGCCCCAGCATTTT. This encodes CASRTQSGGGQPQHF. The V gene is TRBV6-2 or TRBV6-3, the J gene TRBJ1-5; tentatively, D is TRBD1 (6 bases). The CDR3 consists of 15 residues. Looked up from germline, CDR1 is MNHEY and CDR2 is SVGEGT. Deletions cut 6 bases from V and 7 bases from J, with 19 bases between.

This clonotype turned up a few times. The V gene is TRBV5-6, the J gene TRBJ2-2; the match to TRBD1 covers 10 bases. The CDR3 length is 17 residues. The V gene end was trimmed by 0 bases and the J gene end by 0 bases; junction bases not matched to a gene: 2. Germline loops: CDR1 SGHDT, CDR2 YYEEEE. CDR3 bases: TGTGCCAGCAGCTTGGGGGGACAGGGGTCGAACACCGGGGAGCTGTTTTTT. Translated: CASSLGGQGSNTGELFF. Based on the CDR3 plus reference TRBV5-6 and TRBJ2-2, the full variable domain is DAGVTQSPTHLIKTRGQQVTLRCSPKSGHDTVSWYQQALGQGPQFIFQYYEEEERQRGNFPDRFSGHQFPNYSSELNVNALLLGDSALYLCASSLGGQGSNTGELFFGEGSRLTVL.

This clonotype showed up just a few times. The chain joins TRBV20-1 to TRBJ1-2, with 9 bases lining up with TRBD1. With 4 bases clipped from V and 4 bases from J, the junction kept 7 bases outside the gene matches. The V gene's germline CDR1 is DFQATT and CDR2 SNEGSKA (reference sequence). There are 14 residues in the CDR3. The CDR3 loop is CSANPGDRVYGYTF. CDR3 nucleotide sequence: TGCAGTGCTAATCCGGGGGACAGGGTCTATGGCTACACCTTC.

This clonotype was picked up many times. This sequence joins TRBV20-1 and TRBJ2-7; 8 bases agree with TRBD1. Trimming at V came to 3 bases and at J to 3 bases, leaving 7 bases not matched to a gene. The CDR3 is 14 residues long. The germline V gene encodes CDR1 DFQATT and CDR2 SNEGSKA (reference sequence). Here the CDR3 DNA reads TGCAGTGCTAGCTGGACAGGGATGAACTACGAGCAGTACGTC. Translated, it gives CSASWTGMNYEQYV.

This clonotype was seen a few times. The rearrangement uses TRBV4-2 and TRBJ2-1, with 8 bases aligning to TRBD2. The trim removed 0 bases at V and 0 bases at J, leaving 4 bases unmatched. Germline V CDR1 and CDR2: LGHNA, YNFKEQ. This CDR3 region has 17 residues. The CDR3 spells CASSQEVAGSSYNEQFF. The CDR3 DNA reads as TGTGCCAGCAGCCAAGAAGTAGCGGGGAGCTCCTACAATGAGCAGTTCTTC.

The rearrangement uses TRBV5-1 and TRBJ2-5, with 7 bases identical to TRBD1. Germline V gene lookup returns CDR1 SGHRS and CDR2 YFSETQ. Losses at the gene ends were 2 bases for V and 4 bases for J; bases not matched to a gene: 5. The CDR3 totals 14 residues. The CDR3: CASSLATGTETQYF. The CDR3 nucleotides are TGCGCCAGCAGCTTAGCGACAGGGACAGAGACCCAGTACTTC.

This clonotype occurred a few times. The chain combines TRBV7-8 with TRBJ1-2; weak D call: TRBD1 (5 bases). Germline V gene lookup returns CDR1 SGHVS and CDR2 FQNEAQ. V lost 2 bases to trimming and J lost 4 bases, with 11 bases between them. This CDR3 comprises 14 residues. CDR3 in amino acids: CASSLLLGTYGYTF. The CDR3, as DNA: TGTGCCAGCAGCTTATTGTTGGGGACCTATGGCTACACCTTC.

J is TRBJ2-7 and V is TRBV2, with 8 bases that match TRBD1. Germline V gene lookup returns CDR1 SNHLY and CDR2 FYNNEI. The CDR3 runs 15 residues. Trimming cost V 6 bases and J 5 bases; bases outside gene matches: 12. CDR3 loop: CASRGVDRVPDEQYV. CDR3 coding DNA: TGTGCCAGCAGGGGAGTGGACAGGGTACCAGACGAGCAGTACGTC.

The chain uses TRBV10-3 and TRBJ1-6, with D maybe TRBD1 (5 bases). The CDR3 is 14 amino acids. The V end was cut by 6 bases, the J end by 8 bases, with 14 bases between. Germline V gene lookup returns CDR1 ENHRY and CDR2 SYGVKD. CDR3 sequence reads: CAIRSRDGDSPLHF. The CDR3 DNA reads TGTGCCATCAGGTCCCGGGACGGGGATTCACCCCTCCACTTT.

V gene TRBV6-5 combines with J gene TRBJ2-2, with 9 bases matching TRBD1. From germline, CDR1 is MNHEY and CDR2 SVGAGI. Germline trimming cut 7 bases from V and 5 bases from J; bases unmatched to any gene: 5. The CDR3 contains 14 residues. The CDR3, as DNA: TGTGCCAGCAAGTTGGGACAGGGAACCGGGGAGCTGTTTTTT. Residues: CASKLGQGTGELFF.

DNA of the CDR3: TGCAGTGCTAGAAGGTTCAAAACAGATACGCAGTATTTT. Translating gives CSARRFKTDTQYF. The chain combines TRBV20-1 with TRBJ2-3; no definite D call. Germline CDR1 is DFQATT and CDR2 is SNEGSKA (reference sequence). The V gene lost 2 bases and the J gene lost 3 bases, with 9 bases spanning the gap. This CDR3 spans 13 amino acids.

This clonotype has a count of ten or more. The V call is TRBV12-3 or TRBV12-4, the J call TRBJ1-5; no firm D call. V was cut by 6 bases and J by 6 bases, with 12 bases left in between. The CDR3 covers 13 residues. CDR3 region: CASSPLRVQPQHF. The CDR3 bases are TGTGCCAGCAGCCCCCTAAGGGTTCAGCCCCAGCATTTT.

The rearrangement uses TRBV7-8 and TRBJ1-5; no clear D. The V gene lost 2 bases and the J gene lost 5 bases, with 4 bases spanning the gap. Germline CDR1 SGHVS, CDR2 FQNEAQ. The length of the CDR3 is 12 residues. DNA of the CDR3: TGTGCCAGCAGCTTATATGATCAGCCCCAGCATTTT. Translating gives CASSLYDQPQHF.

This clonotype was detected many times. This rearrangement joins TRBV12-5 to TRBJ2-1; TRBD2 agrees at 10 bases. The germline V gene encodes CDR1 LGHNT and CDR2 FRNRAP. With V trimmed by 2 bases and J by 4 bases, 2 bases remained unmatched. The CDR3 contains 15 residues. The CDR3 DNA sequence: TGTGCTAGTGGTTTGACTAGCGGGGATTACAATGAGCAGTTCTTC. This encodes CASGLTSGDYNEQFF.

The chain combines TRBV4-1 with TRBJ2-1; weak D call: TRBD2 (6 bases). Trimming removed 0 bases from V and 6 bases from J, with 21 bases in between. Looked up from germline, CDR1 is MGHRA and CDR2 is YSYEKL. The CDR3 totals 18 residues. The CDR3 loop is CASSQDREGPGRGNEQFF. DNA for the CDR3: TGCGCCAGCAGCCAAGATCGCGAGGGGCCCGGGAGAGGCAATGAGCAGTTCTTC.

This clonotype has ten or more counts. The gene calls are TRBV6-1 and TRBJ2-3; 8 bases agree with TRBD2. This CDR3 comprises 17 residues. V trimming: 4 bases; J trimming: 4 bases; junction bases outside the gene matches: 13. CDR1 MNHNS and CDR2 SASEGT come from the germline V gene. The CDR3 here is CASSVPPGGNGADTQYF. CDR3 DNA sequence: TGTGCCAGCAGTGTCCCGCCGGGAGGGAACGGGGCAGATACGCAGTATTTT.

This clonotype was seen only a few times. This chain links TRBV6-2 or TRBV6-3 with TRBJ2-1; D remains unclear. Germline assignment: CDR1 MNHEY and CDR2 SVGEGT. The CDR3 consists of 16 residues. V lost 5 bases, J lost 2 bases, and 16 bases lay in between. The CDR3 loop reads CASSRPRPEAYNEQFF. In nucleotides, the CDR3 is TGTGCCAGCAGTCGTCCCAGACCTGAGGCCTACAATGAGCAGTTCTTC.

This clonotype was found a few times. The genes are TRBV2 and TRBJ1-3; D unresolved. Trimming removed 4 bases at V and 0 bases at J, with 13 bases between. The germline CDR1 and CDR2 sequences are SNHLY and FYNNEI. The CDR3 is 16 residues long. The CDR3 here is CASSGIGLSSGNTIYF. The CDR3 coding sequence is TGTGCCAGCAGTGGGATCGGACTAAGCTCTGGAAACACCATATATTTT.

This clonotype was picked up many times. The rearrangement uses TRBV15 and TRBJ2-2, with 8 bases lining up with TRBD2. CDR1 is LNHNV and CDR2 is YYDKDF in the germline V gene (reference sequence). With 3 bases clipped from V and 5 bases from J, the junction kept 8 bases outside the gene matches. The CDR3 consists of 16 residues. In DNA form, the CDR3 reads TGTGCCACCAGCAGTCACGGGGGGGCGTGGACCGGGGAGCTGTTTTTT. Translating it yields CATSSHGGAWTGELFF. Combining the CDR3 with reference TRBV15 and TRBJ2-2 gives the whole variable domain DAMVIQNPRYQVTQFGKPVTLSCSQTLNHNVMYWYQQKSSQAPKLLFHYYDKDFNNEADTPDNFQSRRPNTSFCFLDIRSPGLGDTAMYLCATSSHGGAWTGELFFGEGSRLTVL.

The chain couples TRBV18 to TRBJ1-1, with D perhaps matching TRBD1 (5 bases). Germline lookup yields CDR1 KGHSH and CDR2 LQKENI. The V end lost 4 bases, the J end lost 9 bases, and 12 bases lay between the germline ends. CDR3 length: 12 residues. CDR3 loop: CASSLRQMKAFF. The DNA for the CDR3 is TGTGCCAGCTCACTAAGACAGATGAAAGCTTTCTTT.

This sequence joins TRBV3-1 and TRBJ2-5, with D perhaps TRBD1 (5 bases). V was pared by 5 bases and J by 5 bases, with 9 bases between. This CDR3 is 12 amino acids long. Germline CDR1 and CDR2: LGHDT and YNNKEL (reference sequence). The CDR3 nucleotides are TGTGCCAGCAGCGGGGCAGGGGAGACCCAGTACTTC. Translated, it gives CASSGAGETQYF.

This clonotype was seen many times. V usage is TRBV6-1 and J usage is TRBJ1-1, with D tentatively TRBD1 (5 bases). There are 14 residues in the CDR3. From germline, CDR1 is MNHNS and CDR2 SASEGT. V lost 6 bases and J 4 bases, leaving 15 bases between the germline ends. This chain's CDR3 is CASSWVGRGTEAFF. CDR3 DNA sequence: TGTGCCAGCAGCTGGGTGGGGAGGGGCACTGAAGCTTTCTTT.